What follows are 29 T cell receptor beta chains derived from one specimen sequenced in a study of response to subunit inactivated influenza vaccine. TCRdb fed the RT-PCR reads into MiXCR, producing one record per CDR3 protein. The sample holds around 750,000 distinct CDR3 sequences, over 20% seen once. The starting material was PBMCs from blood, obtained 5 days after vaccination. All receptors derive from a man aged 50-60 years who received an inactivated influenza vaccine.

In nucleotides, the CDR3 is TGTGCCAGCAGCCCGGGACAGGGGATGAATCAGCCCCAGCATTTT. The encoded protein is CASSPGQGMNQPQHF. The rearrangement joins TRBV7-2 to TRBJ1-5; TRBD1 matches 10 bases. The J segment lost 4 bases and the V segment lost 5 bases, leaving 5 bases of the junction unmatched. The CDR3 consists of 15 residues. Germline CDR1 reads SGHTA; CDR2 reads FQGNSA.

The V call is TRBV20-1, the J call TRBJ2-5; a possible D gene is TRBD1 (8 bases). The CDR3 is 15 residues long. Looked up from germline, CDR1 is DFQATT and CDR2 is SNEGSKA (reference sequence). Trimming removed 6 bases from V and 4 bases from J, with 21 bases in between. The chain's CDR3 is CSANHHRGGGETQYF. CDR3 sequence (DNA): TGCAGTGCCAACCACCACAGGGGGGGTGGAGAGACCCAGTACTTC.

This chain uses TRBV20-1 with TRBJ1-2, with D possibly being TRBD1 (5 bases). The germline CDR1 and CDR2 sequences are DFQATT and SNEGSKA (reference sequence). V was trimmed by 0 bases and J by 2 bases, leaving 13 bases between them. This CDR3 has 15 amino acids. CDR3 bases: TGCAGTGCTAGAGATGGCAGGGAGAGGAACTATGGCTACACCTTC. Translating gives CSARDGRERNYGYTF.

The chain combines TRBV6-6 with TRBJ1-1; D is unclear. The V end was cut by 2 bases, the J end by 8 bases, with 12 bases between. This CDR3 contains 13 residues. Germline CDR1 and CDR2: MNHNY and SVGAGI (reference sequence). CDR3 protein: CASSYGAGVEAFF. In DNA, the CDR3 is TGTGCCAGCAGTTACGGCGCCGGGGTGGAAGCTTTCTTT.

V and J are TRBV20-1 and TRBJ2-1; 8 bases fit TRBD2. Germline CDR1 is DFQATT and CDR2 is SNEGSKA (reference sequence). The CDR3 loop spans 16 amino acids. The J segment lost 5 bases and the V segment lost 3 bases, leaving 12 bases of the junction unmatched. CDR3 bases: TGCAGTGCTAGCGGGAAGCGCGGGAGGATCCACAATGAGCAGTTCTTC. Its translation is CSASGKRGRIHNEQFF.

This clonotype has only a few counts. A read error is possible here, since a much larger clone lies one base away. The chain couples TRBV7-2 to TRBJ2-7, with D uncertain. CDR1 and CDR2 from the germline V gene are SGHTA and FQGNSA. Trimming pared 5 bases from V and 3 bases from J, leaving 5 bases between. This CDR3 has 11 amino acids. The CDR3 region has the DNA TGTGCCAGCAGCGTGAACTACGAGCAGTACTTC. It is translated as CASSVNYEQYF.

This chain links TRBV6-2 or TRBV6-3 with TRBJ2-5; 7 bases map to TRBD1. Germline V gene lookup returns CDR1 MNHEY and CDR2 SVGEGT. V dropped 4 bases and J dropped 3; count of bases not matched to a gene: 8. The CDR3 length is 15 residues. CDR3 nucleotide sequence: TGTGCCAGCAGTTCAGGGGGAAGGGCCGAAGAGACCCAGTACTTC. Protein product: CASSSGGRAEETQYF.

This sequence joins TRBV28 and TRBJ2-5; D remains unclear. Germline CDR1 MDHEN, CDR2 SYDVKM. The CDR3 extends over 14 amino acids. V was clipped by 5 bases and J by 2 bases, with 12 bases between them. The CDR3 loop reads CASSSDAEQETQYF. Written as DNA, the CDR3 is TGTGCCAGCAGTAGCGACGCAGAACAAGAGACCCAGTACTTC.

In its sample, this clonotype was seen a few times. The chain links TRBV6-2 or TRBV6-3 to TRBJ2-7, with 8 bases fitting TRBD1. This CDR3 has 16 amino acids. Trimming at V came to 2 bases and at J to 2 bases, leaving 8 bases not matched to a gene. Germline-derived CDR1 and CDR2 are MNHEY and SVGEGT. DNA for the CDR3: TGTGCCAGCAGTTACCGCGACAGGGGTCCGACCTACGAGCAGTACTTC. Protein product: CASSYRDRGPTYEQYF.

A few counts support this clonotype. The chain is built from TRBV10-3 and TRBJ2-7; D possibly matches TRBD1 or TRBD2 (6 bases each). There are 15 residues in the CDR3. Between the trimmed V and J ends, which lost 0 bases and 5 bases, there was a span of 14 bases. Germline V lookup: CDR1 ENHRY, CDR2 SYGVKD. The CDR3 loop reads CAISESGIGGDEQYF. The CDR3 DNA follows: TGTGCCATCAGTGAGTCAGGGATCGGGGGCGACGAGCAGTACTTC.

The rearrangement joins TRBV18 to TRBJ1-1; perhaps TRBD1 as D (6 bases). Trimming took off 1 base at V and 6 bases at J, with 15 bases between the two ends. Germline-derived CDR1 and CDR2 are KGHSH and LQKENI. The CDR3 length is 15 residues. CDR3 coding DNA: TGTGCCAGCTCACCACGGGCAGGGGATGTTCCTGAAGCTTTCTTT. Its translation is CASSPRAGDVPEAFF.

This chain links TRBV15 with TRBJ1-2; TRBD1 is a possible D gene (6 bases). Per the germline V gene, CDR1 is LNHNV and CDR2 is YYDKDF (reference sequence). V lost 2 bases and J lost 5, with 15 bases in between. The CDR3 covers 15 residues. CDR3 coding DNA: TGTGCCACCAGCAGAAGGACAGCCGTGGAATATGGCTACACCTTC. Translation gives CATSRRTAVEYGYTF.

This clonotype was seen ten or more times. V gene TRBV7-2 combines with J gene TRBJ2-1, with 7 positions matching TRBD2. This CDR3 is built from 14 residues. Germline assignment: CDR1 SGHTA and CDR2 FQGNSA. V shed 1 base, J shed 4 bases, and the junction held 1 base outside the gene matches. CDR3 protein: CASSLVGGYNEQFF. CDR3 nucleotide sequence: TGTGCCAGCAGCTTAGTCGGGGGGTACAATGAGCAGTTCTTC.

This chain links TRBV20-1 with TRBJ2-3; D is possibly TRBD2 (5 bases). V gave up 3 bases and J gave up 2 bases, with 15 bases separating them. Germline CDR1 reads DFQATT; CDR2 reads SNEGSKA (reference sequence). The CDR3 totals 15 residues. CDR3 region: CSASGIASPTDTQYF. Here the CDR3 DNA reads TGCAGTGCTAGTGGCATAGCGAGCCCCACAGATACGCAGTATTTT.

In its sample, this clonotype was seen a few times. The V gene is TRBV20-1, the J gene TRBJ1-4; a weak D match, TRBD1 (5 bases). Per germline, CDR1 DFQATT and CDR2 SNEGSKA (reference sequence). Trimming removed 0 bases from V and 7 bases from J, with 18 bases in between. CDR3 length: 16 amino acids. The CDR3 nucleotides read TGCAGTGCTAGAGAATTGTTGGGGCTGAAGGGTGAAAAACTGTTTTTT. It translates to CSARELLGLKGEKLFF.

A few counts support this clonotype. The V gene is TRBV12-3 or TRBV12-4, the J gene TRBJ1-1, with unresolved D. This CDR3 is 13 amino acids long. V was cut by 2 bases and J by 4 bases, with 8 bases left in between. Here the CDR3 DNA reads TGTGCCAGCAGTTTATCGGGCCGCACTGAAGCTTTCTTT. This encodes CASSLSGRTEAFF.

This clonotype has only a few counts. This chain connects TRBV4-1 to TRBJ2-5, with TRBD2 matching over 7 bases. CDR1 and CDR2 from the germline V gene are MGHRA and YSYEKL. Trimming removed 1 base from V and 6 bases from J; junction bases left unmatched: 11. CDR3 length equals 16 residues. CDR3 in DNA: TGCGCCAGCAGCCAAGTTTGGACTAGACCTTATAAGACCCAGTACTTC. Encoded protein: CASSQVWTRPYKTQYF.

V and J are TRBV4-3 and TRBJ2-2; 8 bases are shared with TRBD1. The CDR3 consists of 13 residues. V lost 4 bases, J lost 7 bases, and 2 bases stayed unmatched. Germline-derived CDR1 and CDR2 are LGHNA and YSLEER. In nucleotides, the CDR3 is TGCGCCAGCAGCCCGGACAGGGTCGGGGAGCTGTTTTTT. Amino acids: CASSPDRVGELFF.

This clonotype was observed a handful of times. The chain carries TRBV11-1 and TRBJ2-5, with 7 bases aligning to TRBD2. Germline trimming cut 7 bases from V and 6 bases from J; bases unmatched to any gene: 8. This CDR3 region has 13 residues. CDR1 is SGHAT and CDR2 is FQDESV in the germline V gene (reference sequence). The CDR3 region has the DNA TGTGCCAGCACCTTGGGAGGGATAAAGACCCAGTACTTC. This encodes CASTLGGIKTQYF.

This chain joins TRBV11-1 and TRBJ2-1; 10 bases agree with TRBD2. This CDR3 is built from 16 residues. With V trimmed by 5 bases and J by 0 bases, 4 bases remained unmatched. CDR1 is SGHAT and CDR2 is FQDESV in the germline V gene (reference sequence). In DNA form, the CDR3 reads TGTGCCAGCAGCGTGACTAGCGGGCCCTCCTACAATGAGCAGTTCTTC. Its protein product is CASSVTSGPSYNEQFF.

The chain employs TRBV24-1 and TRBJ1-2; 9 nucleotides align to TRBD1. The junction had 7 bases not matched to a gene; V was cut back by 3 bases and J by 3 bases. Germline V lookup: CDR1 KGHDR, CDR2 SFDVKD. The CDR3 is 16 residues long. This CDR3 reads CATSDPSRDRDYGYTF. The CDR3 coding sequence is TGTGCCACCAGTGATCCGTCCCGGGACAGGGACTATGGCTACACCTTC.

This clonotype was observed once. DNA for the CDR3: TGTGCCAGCAGTGCCGGGGGGATCTACAATGAGCAGTTCTTC. This codes for CASSAGGIYNEQFF. V gene TRBV6-4 combines with J gene TRBJ2-1, with TRBD2 matching 7 bases. Germline-derived CDR1 and CDR2 are MRHNA and SNTAGT. There are 14 residues in the CDR3. J was trimmed by 3 bases and V by 4 bases; bases with no gene match: 3.

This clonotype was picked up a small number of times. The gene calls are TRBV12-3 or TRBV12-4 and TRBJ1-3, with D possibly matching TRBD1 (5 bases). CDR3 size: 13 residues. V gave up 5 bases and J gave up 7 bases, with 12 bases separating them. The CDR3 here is CASSPGTRNTIYF. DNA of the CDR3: TGTGCCAGCAGTCCCGGGACCCGGAACACCATATATTTT.

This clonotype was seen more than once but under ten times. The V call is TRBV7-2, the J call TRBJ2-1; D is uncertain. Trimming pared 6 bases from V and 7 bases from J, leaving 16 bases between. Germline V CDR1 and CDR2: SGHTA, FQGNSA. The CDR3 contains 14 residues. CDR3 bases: TGTGCCAGCAGTACCTGGGCGGATAAAAATGAGCAGTTCTTC. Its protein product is CASSTWADKNEQFF.

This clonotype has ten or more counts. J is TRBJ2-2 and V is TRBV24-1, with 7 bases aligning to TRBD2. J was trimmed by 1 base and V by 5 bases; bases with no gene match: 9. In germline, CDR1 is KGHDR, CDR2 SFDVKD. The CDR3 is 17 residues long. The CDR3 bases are TGTGCCACCAGTGGTGGGAGGGGCAGGGAGAACACCGGGGAGCTGTTTTTT. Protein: CATSGGRGRENTGELFF.

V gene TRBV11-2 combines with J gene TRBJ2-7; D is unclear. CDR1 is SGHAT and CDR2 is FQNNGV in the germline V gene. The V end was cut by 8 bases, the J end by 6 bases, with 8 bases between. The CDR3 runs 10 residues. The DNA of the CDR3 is TGTGCCAGCGGGCCAGCCGAGCAGTACTTC. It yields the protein CASGPAEQYF.

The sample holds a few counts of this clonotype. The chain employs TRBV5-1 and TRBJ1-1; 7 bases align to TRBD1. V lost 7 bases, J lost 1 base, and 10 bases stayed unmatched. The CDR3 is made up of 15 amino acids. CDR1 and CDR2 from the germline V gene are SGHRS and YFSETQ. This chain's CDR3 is CASRARQGENTEAFF. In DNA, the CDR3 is TGCGCCAGCCGAGCAAGACAGGGCGAGAACACTGAAGCTTTCTTT. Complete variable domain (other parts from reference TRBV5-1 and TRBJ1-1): KAGVTQTPRYLIKTRGQQVTLSCSPISGHRSVSWYQQTPGQGLQFLFEYFSETQRNKGNFPGRFSGRQFSNSRSEMNVSTLELGDSALYLCASRARQGENTEAFFGQGTRLTVV.

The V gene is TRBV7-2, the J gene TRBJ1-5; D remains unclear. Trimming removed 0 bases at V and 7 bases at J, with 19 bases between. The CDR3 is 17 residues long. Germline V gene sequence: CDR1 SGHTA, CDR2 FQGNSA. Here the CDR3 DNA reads TGTGCCAGCAGCTTAGCGCTGAACGCGGCGCGAGGCCAGCCCCAGCATTTT. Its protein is CASSLALNAARGQPQHF.

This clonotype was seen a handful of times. CDR3 sequence (DNA): TGCGCCAGCAGCAGGGTAGCGGGAGATACGCAGTATTTT. It encodes CASSRVAGDTQYF. V is TRBV5-1 and J is TRBJ2-3; 7 nucleotides agree with TRBD2. CDR3 length: 13 residues. Trimming took 4 bases from V and 5 from J; bases not matched to a gene: 4. Germline CDR1 and CDR2: SGHRS and YFSETQ.